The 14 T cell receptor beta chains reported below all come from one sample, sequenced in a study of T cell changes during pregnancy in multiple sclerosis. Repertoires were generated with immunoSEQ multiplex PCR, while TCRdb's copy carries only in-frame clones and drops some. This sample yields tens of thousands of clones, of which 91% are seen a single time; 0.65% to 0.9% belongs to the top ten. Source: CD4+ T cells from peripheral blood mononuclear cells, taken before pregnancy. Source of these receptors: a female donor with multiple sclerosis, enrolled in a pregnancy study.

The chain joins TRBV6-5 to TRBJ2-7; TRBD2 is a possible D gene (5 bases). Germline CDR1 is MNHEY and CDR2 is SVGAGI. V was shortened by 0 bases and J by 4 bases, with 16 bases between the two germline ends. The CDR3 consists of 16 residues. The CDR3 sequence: CASSYSKSDSPYEQYF. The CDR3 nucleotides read TGTGCCAGCAGTTACTCGAAATCGGACTCACCATACGAGCAGTACTTC.

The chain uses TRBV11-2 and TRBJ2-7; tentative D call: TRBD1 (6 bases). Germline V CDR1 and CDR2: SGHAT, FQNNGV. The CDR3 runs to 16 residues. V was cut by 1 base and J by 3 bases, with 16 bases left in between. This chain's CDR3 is CASSLVPTGDLYEQYF. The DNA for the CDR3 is TGTGCCAGCAGCTTAGTCCCGACAGGAGATCTCTACGAGCAGTACTTC.

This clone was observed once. As DNA, the CDR3 is TGTGCCAGCTCACCCCTGACGACCGGGCCCTCCGACAGAGGCTACACCTTC. Translating gives CASSPLTTGPSDRGYTF. The chain joins TRBV18 to TRBJ1-2, with D possibly TRBD1 on 5 matching bases. Trimming stripped 3 bases from V and 8 bases from J, with 25 bases between. The CDR3 runs to 17 residues. CDR1 and CDR2 from the germline V gene are KGHSH and LQKENI. Supplemented by reference TRBV18 and TRBJ1-2, the full variable domain reads NAGVMQNPRHLVRRRGQEARLRCSPMKGHSHVYWYRQLPEEGLKFMVYLQKENIIDESGMPKERFSAEFPKEGPSILRIQQVVRGDSAAYFCASSPLTTGPSDRGYTFGSGTRLTVV.

For the CDR3, the DNA is TGTGCCAGCATGTTCTCCGGGGGGCCAAACAATGAGCAGTTCTTC. Translation: CASMFSGGPNNEQFF. The V gene is TRBV2, the J gene TRBJ2-1; D possibly corresponds to TRBD2 (7 bases). Trimming took 7 bases from V and 5 from J, leaving 18 bases between them. The germline V gene encodes CDR1 SNHLY and CDR2 FYNNEI. The CDR3 length is 15 residues.

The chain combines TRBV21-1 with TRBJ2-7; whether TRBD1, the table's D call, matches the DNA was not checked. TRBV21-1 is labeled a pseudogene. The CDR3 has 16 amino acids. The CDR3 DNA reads TGTGCCAGCAGCGCGACGACAGGGTCCGTAAGCTACGAGCAGTACTTC. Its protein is CASSATTGSVSYEQYF.

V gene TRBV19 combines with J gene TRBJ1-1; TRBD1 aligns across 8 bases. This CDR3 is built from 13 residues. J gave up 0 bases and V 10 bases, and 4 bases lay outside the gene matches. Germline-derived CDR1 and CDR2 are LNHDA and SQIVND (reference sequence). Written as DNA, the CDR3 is TGTGCCACCGGGACAGGTTTGAACACTGAAGCTTTCTTT. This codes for CATGTGLNTEAFF.

CDR3 coding DNA: TGTGCCAGCAGCGAAAACAGGGGGACTGCTAACTATGGCTACACCTTC. As protein: CASSENRGTANYGYTF. V is TRBV7-2 and J is TRBJ1-2; 8 bases are shared with TRBD1. The CDR3 consists of 16 residues. CDR1 and CDR2 from the germline V gene are SGHTA and FQGNSA. With V trimmed by 5 bases and J by 0 bases, 8 bases remained unmatched.

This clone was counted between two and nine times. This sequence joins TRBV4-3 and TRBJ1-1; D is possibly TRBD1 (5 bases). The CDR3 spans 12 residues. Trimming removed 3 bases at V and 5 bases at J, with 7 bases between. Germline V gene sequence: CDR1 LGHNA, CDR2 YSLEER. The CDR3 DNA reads TGCGCCAGCAGCCATCGGGGGACTGAAGCTTTCTTT. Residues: CASSHRGTEAFF.

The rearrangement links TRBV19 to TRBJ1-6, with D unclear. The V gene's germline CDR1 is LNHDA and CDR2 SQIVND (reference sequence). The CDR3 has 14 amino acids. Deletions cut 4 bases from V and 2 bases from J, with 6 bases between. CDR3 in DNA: TGTGCCAGTAGTAACCTAACCTATAATTCACCCCTCCACTTT. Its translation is CASSNLTYNSPLHF.

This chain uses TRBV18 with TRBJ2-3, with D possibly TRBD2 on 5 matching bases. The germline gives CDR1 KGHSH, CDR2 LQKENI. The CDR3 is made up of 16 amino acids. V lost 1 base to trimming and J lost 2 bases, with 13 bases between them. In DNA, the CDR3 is TGTGCCAGCTCACCACTGGCGGGTTCGGTCACAGATACGCAGTATTTT. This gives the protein CASSPLAGSVTDTQYF. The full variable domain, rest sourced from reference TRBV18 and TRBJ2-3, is NAGVMQNPRHLVRRRGQEARLRCSPMKGHSHVYWYRQLPEEGLKFMVYLQKENIIDESGMPKERFSAEFPKEGPSILRIQQVVRGDSAAYFCASSPLAGSVTDTQYFGPGTRLTVL.

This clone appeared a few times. For the CDR3, the DNA is TGCGCCAGCAGCTTGGCCCAAGCAAACTATGGCTACACCTTC. Its protein product is CASSLAQANYGYTF. The chain combines TRBV5-1 with TRBJ1-2; no definite D call. Trimming cost V 0 bases and J 2 bases, with 8 bases left between them. Per the germline V gene, CDR1 is SGHRS and CDR2 is YFSETQ. This CDR3 contains 14 residues.

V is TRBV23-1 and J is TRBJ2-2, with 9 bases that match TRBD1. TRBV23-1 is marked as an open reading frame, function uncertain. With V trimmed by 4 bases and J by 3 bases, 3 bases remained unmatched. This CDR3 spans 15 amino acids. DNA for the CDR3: TGCGCCAGCAGTCGGAGGACAGGGGACACCGGGGAGCTGTTTTTT. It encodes CASSRRTGDTGELFF.

The CDR3 sequence: CASSPRAGGRETQYF. In nucleotides, the CDR3 is TGTGCCAGCAGCCCCCGGGCGGGGGGGAGGGAGACCCAGTACTTC. The genes are TRBV5-4 and TRBJ2-5; 9 positions agree with TRBD2. The V gene's germline CDR1 is SGHNT and CDR2 YYREEE (reference sequence). The CDR3 totals 15 residues. Losses at the gene ends were 4 bases for V and 5 bases for J; bases not matched to a gene: 9.

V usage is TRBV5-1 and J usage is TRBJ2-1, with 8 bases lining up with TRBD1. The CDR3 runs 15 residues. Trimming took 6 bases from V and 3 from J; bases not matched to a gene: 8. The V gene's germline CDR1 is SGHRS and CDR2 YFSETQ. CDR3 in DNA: TGCGCCAGCACCCCTCCCGGGACAGGCTACAATGAGCAGTTCTTC. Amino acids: CASTPPGTGYNEQFF.